The clone carrying this TCR beta chain has just a few counts. The antigen is not known. The sample comes from a study of T cells after yellow fever vaccination. The study's findings and limits: In FACS-sorted repertoires, abundant clonotypes from the bulk population could appear as contaminants. In post-booster samples, most primary-vaccination clones reappeared (96% CD4, approximately 91% CD8).

V was clipped by 0 bases and J by 5 bases, with 5 bases between them. Germline V CDR1 and CDR2: MNHEY, SVGEGT. The CDR3 is 12 amino acids. TCRdb re-called the 5' RACE reads through MiXCR, storing one row per CDR3 protein. The sample shows hundreds of thousands of distinct CDR3 sequences, 10% to 15% of them seen only once. The sample in question was PBMCs, obtained on the day of the yellow fever booster vaccination. This receptor was obtained from a man aged 25-40 years who received the YFV17D yellow fever vaccine. The gene calls are TRBV6-2 or TRBV6-3 and TRBJ2-7, with D hard to call. CDR3 loop: CASSYSVDEQYF. CDR3 sequence (DNA): TGTGCCAGCAGTTACTCAGTTGACGAGCAGTACTTC.